These 25 T cell receptor beta chains originate from one sample sequenced in a study of blood T cell repertoires in COVID-19. Repertoires were generated with immunoSEQ multiplex PCR, while TCRdb's copy carries only in-frame clones and drops some. Found here are 160,000 or so clones, roughly 77% of them singletons; the top ten hold around 7%. The sequenced material came from peripheral blood. These receptors were obtained from a man aged 65 to 85 with active or convalescent COVID-19.

This chain links TRBV5-1 with TRBJ1-1; 8 bases map to TRBD1. This CDR3 contains 15 residues. Per germline, CDR1 SGHRS and CDR2 YFSETQ. The junction had 5 bases not matched to a gene; V was cut back by 4 bases and J by 0 bases. CDR3 protein: CASSEGQGLNTEAFF. The DNA of the CDR3 is TGCGCCAGCAGCGAAGGACAGGGCCTGAACACTGAAGCTTTCTTT.

J is TRBJ2-3 and V is TRBV11-2; 12 nucleotides line up with TRBD2. Germline V CDR1 and CDR2: SGHAT, FQNNGV. J gave up 3 bases and V 5 bases, and 6 bases lay outside the gene matches. The CDR3 spans 16 residues. The CDR3 loop is CASSAQLAGGTDTQYF. CDR3 in DNA: TGTGCCAGCAGCGCTCAACTAGCGGGGGGTACAGATACGCAGTATTTT.

V usage is TRBV5-1 and J usage is TRBJ1-5; TRBD1 aligns across 10 bases. The CDR3 is 15 residues long. CDR1 is SGHRS and CDR2 is YFSETQ in the germline V gene. Unmatched junction bases numbered 5, after V lost 1 base and J lost 7 bases. The CDR3, as DNA: TGCGCCAGCAGCTTGAGCGGGACAGGGGTCCAGCCCCAGCATTTT. It is translated as CASSLSGTGVQPQHF. The full variable domain, its missing parts supplied by reference TRBV5-1 and TRBJ1-5, is KAGVTQTPRYLIKTRGQQVTLSCSPISGHRSVSWYQQTPGQGLQFLFEYFSETQRNKGNFPGRFSGRQFSNSRSEMNVSTLELGDSALYLCASSLSGTGVQPQHFGDGTRLSIL.

CDR3 protein: CASSTQAGGVDEQFF. CDR3 in DNA: TGTGCCAGCAGCACCCAAGCGGGAGGCGTGGATGAGCAGTTCTTC. This chain connects TRBV4-2 to TRBJ2-1; TRBD2 agrees at 9 bases. CDR1 and CDR2 (germline): LGHNA, YNFKEQ. This CDR3 is 15 amino acids long. J was trimmed by 8 bases and V by 5 bases; bases with no gene match: 10.

This rearrangement joins TRBV11-2 to TRBJ1-6; possibly TRBD1 for D (5 bases). The CDR3 extends over 15 amino acids. The germline V and J ends were trimmed by 0 bases and 7 bases, with 10 bases remaining between them. Germline loops: CDR1 SGHAT, CDR2 FQNNGV. Written as DNA, the CDR3 is TGTGCCAGCAGCTTAGAGGCAGGGCGCAATTCACCCCTCCACTTT. Translated: CASSLEAGRNSPLHF.

The V call is TRBV19, the J call TRBJ1-3, with D unresolved. The CDR3 has 16 amino acids. V lost 5 bases and J lost 0, with 14 bases in between. Germline values: CDR1 LNHDA, CDR2 SQIVND (reference sequence). CDR3 sequence (DNA): TGTGCCAGTAGTGCGGATTTTACCTACTCTGGAAACACCATATATTTT. It encodes CASSADFTYSGNTIYF.

The genes are TRBV12-3 or TRBV12-4 and TRBJ1-2; weak D call: TRBD1 (6 bases). This CDR3 comprises 13 residues. The germline V and J ends were trimmed by 2 bases and 5 bases, with 9 bases remaining between them. DNA for the CDR3: TGTGCCAGCAGTTTACGGGGGGCTTATGGCTACACCTTC. It specifies CASSLRGAYGYTF.

The rearrangement links TRBV19 to TRBJ1-2; 8 bases fit TRBD1. Unmatched junction bases numbered 5, after V lost 5 bases and J lost 6 bases. Germline loops: CDR1 LNHDA, CDR2 SQIVND (reference sequence). There are 13 residues in the CDR3. The CDR3 region has the DNA TGTGCCAGTAGTTTAGGACAGGGAGATGGCTACACCTTC. This translates into CASSLGQGDGYTF.

The chain employs TRBV18 and TRBJ1-5; no reliable D call. Germline lookup yields CDR1 KGHSH and CDR2 LQKENI. This CDR3 contains 13 residues. Trimming removed 4 bases from V and 0 bases from J, with 4 bases in between. The DNA for the CDR3 is TGTGCCAGCTCACTTTATAGCAATCAGCCCCAGCATTTT. Translated, it gives CASSLYSNQPQHF.

The chain is built from TRBV27 and TRBJ1-3; the match to TRBD1 covers 7 bases. Germline V gene lookup returns CDR1 MNHEY and CDR2 SMNVEV (reference sequence). V lost 8 bases to trimming and J lost 2 bases; unmatched junction nucleotides: 12. This CDR3 is 16 amino acids long. Here the CDR3 DNA reads TGTGCCAGCCCACCTCACAGGGACAGTCCTGGAAACACCATATATTTT. Translated, it gives CASPPHRDSPGNTIYF.

The chain joins TRBV23-1 to TRBJ2-1, with a tentative D call TRBD1 (6 bases). TRBV23-1 is recorded as an ORF, its role being uncertain. V lost 4 bases to trimming and J lost 8 bases, with 15 bases between them. The CDR3 contains 14 residues. In DNA, the CDR3 is TGCGCCAGCAGTCCACGGCAGGGGTCCGATGAGCAGTTCTTC. This encodes CASSPRQGSDEQFF.

This clone occurred a few times. The gene calls are TRBV24-1 and TRBJ2-5, with D possibly being TRBD1 (5 bases). Germline loops: CDR1 KGHDR, CDR2 SFDVKD. The CDR3 loop spans 14 amino acids. V was shortened by 4 bases and J by 1 base, with 9 bases between the two germline ends. In DNA, the CDR3 is TGTGCCACCAGTGACACGACAGCCCAAGAGACCCAGTACTTC. Amino acids: CATSDTTAQETQYF.

The rearrangement uses TRBV30 and TRBJ1-6, with D unresolved. The germline V and J ends were trimmed by 3 bases and 0 bases, with 15 bases remaining between them. The CDR3 is 17 residues long. Germline CDR1 GTSNPN, CDR2 SVGIG (reference sequence). The CDR3 sequence is CAWRLQRPSSYNSPLHF. In nucleotides, the CDR3 is TGTGCCTGGAGGTTACAGAGACCCAGCTCCTATAATTCACCCCTCCACTTT. Full variable domain (missing parts from reference TRBV30 and TRBJ1-6): SQTIHQWPATLVQPVGSPLSLECTVEGTSNPNLYWYRQAAGRGLQLLFYSVGIGQISSEVPQNLSASRPQDRQFILSSKKLLLSDSGFYLCAWRLQRPSSYNSPLHFGNGTRLTVT.

This clone was recorded a few times. The rearrangement joins TRBV6-1 to TRBJ1-5; D gene unclear. The V end lost 4 bases, the J end lost 0 bases, and 13 bases lay between the germline ends. CDR1 and CDR2 (germline): MNHNS, SASEGT. The CDR3 runs to 16 residues. The CDR3 spells CASSALSISSNQPQHF. In DNA form, the CDR3 reads TGTGCCAGCAGTGCCCTTTCCATCAGTAGCAATCAGCCCCAGCATTTT.

This clone was seen a handful of times. The V call is TRBV27, the J call TRBJ2-7; 11 bases agree with TRBD2. J was trimmed by 6 bases and V by 2 bases; bases with no gene match: 9. Germline V gene data show CDR1 as MNHEY and CDR2 as SMNVEV (reference sequence). This CDR3 is built from 16 residues. CDR3: CASSLGSGRAWGEQYF. The CDR3 coding sequence is TGTGCCAGCAGTTTAGGTAGCGGGAGGGCCTGGGGCGAGCAGTACTTC.

V is TRBV5-1 and J is TRBJ2-7; TRBD1 aligns across 7 bases. The CDR3 sequence is 14 residues long. Germline trimming cut 0 bases from V and 4 bases from J; bases unmatched to any gene: 4. Germline values: CDR1 SGHRS, CDR2 YFSETQ. DNA of the CDR3: TGCGCCAGCAGCTTGGCCGGGACAGAGTACGAGCAGTACTTC. Amino acids: CASSLAGTEYEQYF.

This chain uses TRBV7-9 with TRBJ1-6; TRBD1 aligns across 7 bases. The CDR3 loop spans 14 amino acids. V was pared by 4 bases and J by 7 bases, with 4 bases of the junction left unmatched. CDR1 is SEHNR and CDR2 is FQNEAQ in the germline V gene (reference sequence). CDR3: CASSSWDSNSPLHF. The CDR3 DNA sequence: TGTGCCAGCAGCTCGTGGGACAGCAATTCACCCCTCCACTTT. The full variable domain, rest sourced from reference TRBV7-9 and TRBJ1-6, is DTGVSQNPRHKITKRGQNVTFRCDPISEHNRLYWYRQTLGQGPEFLTYFQNEAQLEKSRLLSDRFSAERPKGSFSTLEIQRTEQGDSAMYLCASSSWDSNSPLHFGNGTRLTVT.

This clone was found once. The chain combines TRBV9 with TRBJ2-7; 8 bases match TRBD2. There are 15 residues in the CDR3. Germline assignment: CDR1 SGDLS and CDR2 YYNGEE. V gave up 0 bases and J gave up 5 bases; unmatched junction bases: 7. CDR3 coding DNA: TGTGCCAGCAGCGTAGGAGGGGCGGGAGGCAACGAGCAGTACTTC. Protein sequence: CASSVGGAGGNEQYF.

V usage is TRBV9 and J usage is TRBJ2-2, with TRBD2 matching 12 bases. The CDR3 runs to 20 residues. Germline V lookup: CDR1 SGDLS, CDR2 YYNGEE. V gave up 0 bases and J gave up 2 bases; unmatched junction bases: 11. CDR3 sequence (DNA): TGTGCCAGCAGCGTAGAAGGACTAGCGGGGAACCTTAAAAACACCGGGGAGCTGTTTTTT. It encodes CASSVEGLAGNLKNTGELFF.

J is TRBJ2-7 and V is TRBV6-2 or TRBV6-3; no clear D gene. The CDR3 is 14 residues long. Germline V gene data show CDR1 as MNHEY and CDR2 as SVGEGT. Trimming took off 4 bases at V and 1 base at J, with 11 bases between the two ends. The CDR3, as DNA: TGTGCCAGCAGTTCCCACCTCGGGTCCTACGAGCAGTACTTC. The encoded protein is CASSSHLGSYEQYF.

The rearrangement links TRBV9 to TRBJ1-1, with a weak D call TRBD1 (5 bases). The V gene's germline CDR1 is SGDLS and CDR2 YYNGEE. The germline V and J ends were trimmed by 4 bases and 8 bases, with 18 bases remaining between them. This CDR3 region has 14 residues. CDR3 sequence reads: CASSSHQQGLEAFF. CDR3 nucleotide sequence: TGTGCCAGCAGCTCCCACCAGCAGGGCTTAGAAGCTTTCTTT.

The V gene is TRBV5-1, the J gene TRBJ2-5, with 8 bases fitting TRBD2. Germline V gene data show CDR1 as SGHRS and CDR2 as YFSETQ. There are 16 residues in the CDR3. Trimming at V came to 3 bases and at J to 4 bases, leaving 11 bases not matched to a gene. The CDR3 spells CASSSAAPGGTETQYF. The CDR3 region has the DNA TGCGCCAGCAGCTCCGCCGCTCCGGGGGGGACAGAGACCCAGTACTTC. The whole variable domain, filled in from reference TRBV5-1 and TRBJ2-5, reads KAGVTQTPRYLIKTRGQQVTLSCSPISGHRSVSWYQQTPGQGLQFLFEYFSETQRNKGNFPGRFSGRQFSNSRSEMNVSTLELGDSALYLCASSSAAPGGTETQYFGPGTRLLVL.

The chain joins TRBV19 to TRBJ1-5, with D unclear. The V gene lost 2 bases and the J gene lost 4 bases, with 3 bases spanning the gap. Germline CDR1 is LNHDA and CDR2 is SQIVND (reference sequence). The CDR3 sequence is 12 residues long. CDR3 protein: CASSIQNQPQHF. CDR3 sequence (DNA): TGTGCCAGTAGTATACAAAATCAGCCCCAGCATTTT.

The gene calls are TRBV18 and TRBJ2-7; 10 nucleotides agree with TRBD1. The CDR3 sequence is 14 residues long. Per the germline V gene, CDR1 is KGHSH and CDR2 is LQKENI. V lost 3 bases to trimming and J lost 7 bases; unmatched junction nucleotides: 6. CDR3 loop: CASSPRGTGEEQYF. The CDR3 coding sequence is TGTGCCAGCTCACCCCGTGGGACAGGGGAAGAGCAGTACTTC.

The V call is TRBV18, the J call TRBJ1-2; D remains unclear. Germline CDR1 is KGHSH and CDR2 is LQKENI. The CDR3 has 20 residues. The ends were cut back, 2 bases at V and 14 bases at J, with 39 bases in the middle. CDR3 residues: CASSPITAGWAPPAEDGGTF. CDR3 coding DNA: TGTGCCAGCTCACCAATCACGGCCGGCTGGGCTCCCCCTGCTGAGGATGGAGGGACCTTC. The complete variable domain, with remaining parts taken from reference TRBV18 and TRBJ1-2, reads NAGVMQNPRHLVRRRGQEARLRCSPMKGHSHVYWYRQLPEEGLKFMVYLQKENIIDESGMPKERFSAEFPKEGPSILRIQQVVRGDSAAYFCASSPITAGWAPPAEDGGTFGSGTRLTVV.